Here is one T cell receptor beta chain with its context. Profiling relied on immunoSEQ multiplex PCR, and the TCRdb table lists in-frame clones only, not all of them. In the table there are tens of thousands of clones, around four fifths of which are singletons. With 2 bases removed from V and 8 bases from J, the gap between germline ends came to 10 bases. Germline CDR1 SGHAT, CDR2 FQNNGV. The CDR3 has 13 amino acids. This entry comes from a study of OX40 agonist ivuxolimab in advanced cancers. The J gene is TRBJ2-1, the V gene TRBV11-2; D remains ambiguous. Sequenced here: CD4+ or CD8+ T cells sorted from blood, sampled in a trial of the OX40 agonist ivuxolimab. The clonotype originates from an adult with an advanced solid tumor such as melanoma, head and neck, liver or kidney cancer. The CDR3 DNA is TGTGCCAGCAGCTTAACCCCCATAGATGAGCAGTTCTTC. It codes for CASSLTPIDEQFF.